The T cell receptor beta chain described here comes from a study of cytomegalovirus exposure and HLA in healthy donors. Overall study context: The 110 or so validation repertoires were produced on the same platform as the 500 to 800 repertoires of the first cohort. This was reported in a later analysis.

A word on this clone: No antigen is known for it.

Regarding the study as a whole: Three chains linked to CMV were shown in vitro to be specific for CMV antigens. The investigators catalogued under 200 TCR beta chains as cytomegalovirus-associated.

Sequencing was performed with immunoSEQ multiplex PCR; in TCRdb, only in-frame clones are kept and a portion is missing. Of 150,000 to 200,000 clones listed, roughly 88% are singletons. Sample: PBMCs. The TCR originated in a woman between 18 and 29 years old in good health and CMV-seronegative.

The chain's CDR3 is CASRLPQGAFF. CDR3 nucleotides: TGTGCAAGTCGCTTACCACAGGGGGCTTTCTTT. The gene calls are TRBV12-2 and TRBJ1-1; the table calls TRBD1, which could not be checked here. TRBV12-2 is described as a pseudogene. CDR3 length equals 11 residues.